The clone carrying this T cell receptor (beta chain) appeared once. The target antigen is unknown. These data come from a study of shared clonotypes between healthy human individuals. The wider study: Plates per donor: three CD4 naive, three CD4 memory, two CD8 naive, one CD8 memory. Study-level results: Sequencing depth was a factor that was expected to affect clonotype sharing among donors.

Using immunoSEQ multiplex PCR, the repertoire was profiled, and TCRdb retains in-frame clones only, with some absent. The table includes around 2,000,000 clones, more than 85% detected once. Naive CD8 cells, CD45RO-negative and positively selected for CCR7, excluded terminally differentiated effector memory CD45RA+ cells. Per germline, CDR1 MDHEN and CDR2 SYDVKM. V was shortened by 5 bases and J by 1 base, with 14 bases between the two germline ends. The CDR3 spans 15 residues. This chain uses TRBV28 with TRBJ2-5; the D is unclear. Sequenced material: naive CD8+ T cells from PBMCs. The sequence derives from a man aged 18 to 30 in good health. Some clones in this sample may be carry-over from other donors' samples. CDR3 bases: TGTGCCAGCAGTAGGGATCTCTTCTCCCAAGAGACCCAGTACTTC. As protein: CASSRDLFSQETQYF.